This T cell receptor (beta chain) is drawn from a study of cytomegalovirus exposure and HLA in healthy donors. Whole-study findings and limits: Donors belonging to an Asian-associated ancestry cluster reportedly showed fewer N-insertions in productive TCRs than the roughly 700-donor mean, according to what a later analysis found. In a later analysis, compared with equally common non-associated chains, HLA-associated beta chains were more expanded.

Amplification used 60 Vbeta primers and 13 Jbeta primers. Using immunoSEQ multiplex PCR, the repertoire was profiled, and TCRdb retains in-frame clones only, with some absent. Of 160,000 or so clones in the sample, 60% to 85% were seen once. On this clone itself: The target antigen is unknown.

CDR1 is LNHNV, CDR2 YYDKDF, per germline (reference sequence). The CDR3 contains 14 residues. The J segment lost 6 bases and the V segment lost 0 bases, leaving 5 bases of the junction unmatched. The genes are TRBV15 and TRBJ2-7, with 7 bases that match TRBD1. The source material was PBMCs. The receptor was isolated from a man aged 50 to 59 in good health and CMV-seropositive. The CDR3 sequence is CATSREGQYLEQYF. The CDR3 coding sequence is TGTGCCACCAGCAGAGAGGGACAGTACCTCGAGCAGTACTTC.